This is a list of T cell receptor beta chains from one sample in a study of CD8 T cells in ankylosing spondylitis. TCRdb re-called the 5' RACE reads with MiXCR, one entry per CDR3 protein. The repertoire holds under 200,000 distinct CDR3 sequences, with approximately 9.9% as singletons. Material for sequencing was blood, either unsorted or a sorted T cell fraction (not recorded which). These receptors were taken from a female donor with ankylosing spondylitis or in good health (not recorded which). CDR3s include the opening cysteine and the closing phenylalanine or tryptophan. A D gene is named only where the DNA matches it firmly. Part of the rows lack a size; the others show once, few, many or a class for expanded clones.

d_call	clone_size	j_call	v_call	cdr3_nt	cdr3_aa
-	many	TRBJ2-3	TRBV5-1	TGCGCCAGCAAAACCCCGACAGATACGCAGTATTTT	CASKTPTDTQYF
-	few	TRBJ2-5	TRBV20-1	TGCAGTGCTAGAGTGTGGGCTAGCCGATACGGGGAGACCCAGTACTTC	CSARVWASRYGETQYF
TRBD2	many	TRBJ2-1	TRBV5-1	TGCGCCAGCAGCTTGGCCTCGGTAGCGGGCTACAATGAGCAGTTCTTC	CASSLASVAGYNEQFF
TRBD2	few	TRBJ2-5	TRBV14	TGTGCCAGCAGCCAAAGGACTAGCGGGTACCAAGAGACCCAGTACTTC	CASSQRTSGYQETQYF
-	few	TRBJ2-1	TRBV2	TGTGCCAGCAGGAGCCCTACAGGGAATGAGCAGTTCTTC	CASRSPTGNEQFF
-	few	TRBJ2-1	TRBV6-2/TRBV6-3	TGTGCCAGCAGGCGACCGGAATTTTGGGATGAGCAGTTCTTC	CASRRPEFWDEQFF
TRBD2	few	TRBJ2-7	TRBV20-1	TGCAGTGTCGGCAACCCGGGAGGGCCCTACGAGCAGTACTTC	CSVGNPGGPYEQYF
-	many	TRBJ2-7	TRBV20-1	TGCAGTGCCCCTGACCTAGCGGAAGGGGGCTACGAGCAGTACTTC	CSAPDLAEGGYEQYF
-	few	TRBJ1-1	TRBV5-4	TGTGCCAGCAGCCCCCTGGGGGACACTGAAGCTTTCTTT	CASSPLGDTEAFF
TRBD2	-	TRBJ2-1	TRBV11-2	TGTGCCAGCAGCCTCTCACTAGCGGGAGGGGCCTACAATGAGCAGTTCTTC	CASSLSLAGGAYNEQFF
TRBD1	few	TRBJ2-2	TRBV4-3	TGCGCCAGCAGCCAGGCTACAGGGGGCGCGTCGAACACCGGGGAGCTGTTTTTT	CASSQATGGASNTGELFF
-	few	TRBJ2-7	TRBV6-5	TGTGCCAGCAGTTACTCGTGGAGGGATCCCTACGAGCAGTACTTC	CASSYSWRDPYEQYF
-	many	TRBJ2-1	TRBV7-9	TGTGCCAGCAGCTTAGAGCGGCCTTTACATGAGCAGTTCTTC	CASSLERPLHEQFF
-	-	TRBJ2-5	TRBV4-3	TGCGCCAGCAGCCTGGACAGAACTCAAGAGACCCAGTACTTC	CASSLDRTQETQYF
-	many	TRBJ2-1	TRBV7-9	TGTGCCAGCAGCCCCCCCTTAAGGGATGAGCAGTTCTTC	CASSPPLRDEQFF
TRBD1	-	TRBJ1-6	TRBV27	TGTGCCAGCGCTCAGGGACAGGGACGATCACCCCTCCACTTT	CASAQGQGRSPLHF
-	-	TRBJ1-2	TRBV27	TGTGCCAGCTTCAGGGCTGACTATGGCTACACCTTC	CASFRADYGYTF